Listed below are T cell receptor beta chains from one sample, sequenced in a study of blood T cell repertoires in COVID-19. Clones were sequenced by immunoSEQ multiplex PCR, and TCRdb holds only the in-frame ones, with some missing. The profile shows fewer than 450,000 clones, 87% of them singletons. Sequenced material: peripheral blood. These receptors came from a woman aged 45-60 years with COVID-19, enrolled during active disease. The CDR3 runs from the conserved cysteine through the conserved F or W. A D gene is named only where the DNA matches it firmly. The listing skips clone size in some rows; elsewhere it reads once, few, many or a size class.

v_call: TRBV11-3; d_call: TRBD2; j_call: TRBJ2-1; clone_size: NA; cdr3_aa: CASSKGASGYNEQFF; cdr3_nt: TGTGCCAGCAGCAAGGGAGCTAGCGGCTACAATGAGCAGTTCTTC
v_call: TRBV30; d_call: NA; j_call: TRBJ1-3; clone_size: NA; cdr3_aa: CAWSGGGSSGNTIYF; cdr3_nt: TGTGCCTGGAGCGGAGGAGGTTCCTCTGGAAACACCATATATTTT
v_call: TRBV11-3; d_call: TRBD2; j_call: TRBJ2-1; clone_size: NA; cdr3_aa: CASSHTSGSGNEQFF; cdr3_nt: TGTGCCAGCAGCCATACTAGCGGGAGTGGCAATGAGCAGTTCTTC
v_call: TRBV5-8; d_call: TRBD1; j_call: TRBJ2-7; clone_size: NA; cdr3_aa: CASSLNGQGNEQYF; cdr3_nt: TGTGCCAGCAGCTTAAACGGACAGGGGAACGAGCAGTACTTC
v_call: TRBV11-2; d_call: NA; j_call: TRBJ2-1; clone_size: NA; cdr3_aa: CASSFLRSSSYNEQFF; cdr3_nt: TGTGCCAGCAGCTTCCTGAGGTCTAGCTCCTACAATGAGCAGTTCTTC
v_call: TRBV7-9; d_call: NA; j_call: TRBJ1-2; clone_size: NA; cdr3_aa: CASSPVQGPEGYTF; cdr3_nt: TGTGCCAGCAGCCCAGTCCAGGGCCCGGAGGGCTACACCTTC
v_call: TRBV2; d_call: NA; j_call: TRBJ2-4; clone_size: NA; cdr3_aa: CASSDQGSLDIQYF; cdr3_nt: TGTGCCAGCAGTGATCAGGGTTCCTTGGACATTCAGTACTTC
v_call: TRBV19; d_call: NA; j_call: TRBJ2-2; clone_size: NA; cdr3_aa: CASGNFWDLRTGELFF; cdr3_nt: TGTGCCAGTGGAAACTTCTGGGACTTGAGAACCGGGGAGCTGTTTTTT
v_call: TRBV19; d_call: NA; j_call: TRBJ2-3; clone_size: NA; cdr3_aa: CASSIQASTDTQYF; cdr3_nt: TGTGCCAGTAGTATACAGGCTAGCACAGATACGCAGTATTTT
v_call: TRBV7-2; d_call: TRBD2; j_call: TRBJ2-4; clone_size: once; cdr3_aa: CASSPGGGGKNIQYF; cdr3_nt: TGTGCCAGCAGCCCTGGCGGGGGTGGCAAAAACATTCAGTACTTC
v_call: TRBV5-1; d_call: NA; j_call: TRBJ1-4; clone_size: NA; cdr3_aa: CASSLGATEGGKLFF; cdr3_nt: TGCGCCAGCAGCCTGGGAGCCACAGAGGGGGGGAAACTGTTTTTT
v_call: TRBV5-1; d_call: TRBD1; j_call: TRBJ1-1; clone_size: NA; cdr3_aa: CASSTTGENTEAFF; cdr3_nt: TGCGCCAGCAGCACTACAGGGGAGAACACTGAAGCTTTCTTT
v_call: TRBV24-1; d_call: NA; j_call: TRBJ2-6; clone_size: NA; cdr3_aa: CATSGQNQGTGANVLTF; cdr3_nt: TGTGCCACCAGTGGACAAAACCAGGGTACTGGGGCCAACGTCCTGACTTTC
v_call: TRBV12-3/TRBV12-4; d_call: NA; j_call: TRBJ1-2; clone_size: NA; cdr3_aa: CASSLAGNYGYTF; cdr3_nt: TGTGCCAGCAGTTTGGCGGGCAACTATGGCTACACCTTC
v_call: TRBV4-2; d_call: TRBD2; j_call: TRBJ2-7; clone_size: NA; cdr3_aa: CASRYSFSGIYEQYF; cdr3_nt: TGTGCCAGCAGATACTCCTTTAGCGGGATATACGAGCAGTACTTC
v_call: TRBV2; d_call: TRBD1; j_call: TRBJ1-5; clone_size: NA; cdr3_aa: CASTVTGSSNQPQHF; cdr3_nt: TGTGCCAGCACCGTGACAGGGAGTAGCAATCAGCCCCAGCATTTT
v_call: TRBV6-5; d_call: TRBD2; j_call: TRBJ2-3; clone_size: NA; cdr3_aa: CATGVAGVGTDTQYF; cdr3_nt: TGTGCCACCGGGGTAGCGGGAGTCGGCACAGATACGCAGTATTTT
v_call: TRBV14; d_call: TRBD2; j_call: TRBJ2-3; clone_size: NA; cdr3_aa: CASSSPPQPGLSTDTQYF; cdr3_nt: TGTGCCAGCAGCTCCCCCCCCCAACCGGGACTAAGCACAGATACGCAGTATTTT
v_call: TRBV13; d_call: TRBD2; j_call: TRBJ2-2; clone_size: NA; cdr3_aa: CASSRLAGNTGELFF; cdr3_nt: TGTGCCAGCAGCCGGCTAGCGGGGAACACCGGGGAGCTGTTTTTT
v_call: TRBV10-1; d_call: NA; j_call: TRBJ1-2; clone_size: NA; cdr3_aa: CASSSQGNYGYTF; cdr3_nt: TGCGCCAGCAGTTCTCAGGGGAACTATGGCTACACCTTC
v_call: TRBV7-3; d_call: TRBD1; j_call: TRBJ1-2; clone_size: once; cdr3_aa: CASSLGQGAGGYTF; cdr3_nt: TGTGCCAGCAGCTTAGGGCAGGGGGCGGGAGGCTACACCTTC
v_call: TRBV6-4; d_call: TRBD1; j_call: TRBJ1-2; clone_size: NA; cdr3_aa: CASSATGDYGYTF; cdr3_nt: TGTGCCAGCAGTGCCACAGGGGACTATGGCTACACCTTC
v_call: TRBV11-3; d_call: NA; j_call: TRBJ1-6; clone_size: NA; cdr3_aa: CASSLEGRSSPLHF; cdr3_nt: TGTGCCAGCAGCTTAGAGGGGCGCAGTTCACCCCTCCACTTT
v_call: TRBV3-1/TRBV3-2; d_call: NA; j_call: TRBJ2-3; clone_size: NA; cdr3_aa: CASSQASSRGTDTQYF; cdr3_nt: TGTGCCAGCAGCCAAGCATCTTCTCGGGGGACTGATACGCAGTATTTT
v_call: TRBV11-2; d_call: NA; j_call: TRBJ2-5; clone_size: NA; cdr3_aa: CASRLRHQETQYF; cdr3_nt: TGTGCCAGCAGGTTGCGTCACCAAGAGACCCAGTACTTC
v_call: TRBV5-1; d_call: TRBD1; j_call: TRBJ2-1; clone_size: NA; cdr3_aa: CASSLAVGTGYNEQFF; cdr3_nt: TGCGCCAGCAGCTTAGCTGTAGGGACAGGGTACAATGAGCAGTTCTTC
v_call: TRBV23-1; d_call: NA; j_call: TRBJ1-1; clone_size: few; cdr3_aa: CASSHVGRENTEAFF; cdr3_nt: TGCGCCAGCAGTCACGTCGGCCGGGAGAACACTGAAGCTTTCTTT